This TCR beta chain was obtained from a study of cytomegalovirus exposure and HLA in healthy donors. Overall study findings and caveats: The study put some 150 TCR beta chains on its list as cytomegalovirus-associated. The study found most TCR sequences rare, yet found some public TCRs in many donors. Researchers reported in a later analysis that common viral pathogens appeared linked to several top clusters.

This clone came up a few times. What it recognizes is unknown. This CDR3 is 19 amino acids long. Germline trimming cut 5 bases from V and 0 bases from J; bases unmatched to any gene: 14. Germline CDR1 is MDHEN and CDR2 is SYDVKM. Primers included in the PCR were 60 Vbeta and 13 Jbeta primers. Profiled with immunoSEQ multiplex PCR; TCRdb holds only in-frame clones, not every one. Found here are about 160,000 clones, 60% to 80% of them singletons; the top ten hold approximately 1.4%. The source material was PBMCs. The receptor's source is a man between 60 and 75 years old in good health and CMV-seronegative. The chain joins TRBV28 to TRBJ1-4; TRBD1 agrees at 8 bases. The CDR3 sequence: CASSHTGGSNLATNEKLFF. Here the CDR3 DNA reads TGTGCCAGCAGTCACACAGGGGGATCTAACCTTGCAACTAATGAAAAACTGTTTTTT.